This TCR beta chain appears in the sequencing data of a study of T cell responses to AZD1222 COVID-19 vaccine. Whole-study results and caveats: Clonal diversity was possibly underestimated, and white British individuals and females predominated among donors. Across the whole spike, CD4 TCRs peaked at regions 160-218 and 743-854. Baseline serology detected seropositivity in only six AZD1222 recipients.

Data came from immunoSEQ multiplex PCR; TCRdb stores just in-frame clones and leaves some out. The table lists about 140,000 clones, about 90% of them singletons. Note on this clone: What it binds is not known.

CDR1 is SGHDT and CDR2 is YYEEEE in the germline V gene. V was trimmed by 2 bases and J by 5 bases, leaving 16 bases between them. The CDR3 extends over 15 amino acids. The sequence came from an adult in good health. Material: peripheral blood, obtained on day 0 of AZD1222 vaccination. This chain connects TRBV5-6 to TRBJ2-5; D is undetermined. The CDR3 reads CASSLSILPGETQYF. CDR3 nucleotides: TGTGCCAGCAGCTTATCGATCCTGCCTGGGGAGACCCAGTACTTC.